This T cell receptor beta chain was documented in a study of blood T cells in healthy people across ages (dated by TCRdb to between 2014 and 2017). Describing the broader study: In model experiments, template switching captured roughly one uniquely barcoded TCR beta cDNA molecule for every two T cells. To avoid experimental bias, donors of different ages were randomly spread across the sequencing lanes. The study analyzed two additional independent replicas of 1 million unique cDNA reads from the same blood draw for two donors, one aged 18 to 30 and one aged 80 or older. To track age-related changes in TCR beta repertoire diversity, the study relied on deep sequencing normalized with unique cDNA molecular identifiers. Donors were grouped into four age groups: young (average 16 years), middle-aged (under 40), aged (around 66) and long-lived (just over 80).

Library preparation used 5' RACE. Sequencing was performed on an Illumina HiSeq 2500. A second 7 to 11 cycle PCR used a sample-barcoded 5' primer and a J-beta primer mix. Each TCR beta cDNA molecule received a unique molecular identifier from a template-switch 5' adaptor carrying 12 random nucleotides. Each sample yielded at least 3 million CDR3-containing paired-end reads. The Mint cDNA synthesis kit, primed by a TRBC-specific oligonucleotide, was used to synthesize first-strand cDNA from all RNA. Following uracil-DNA glycosylase treatment, all cDNA underwent a first 18-cycle PCR with the universal primers M1SS and BC2_uni_R. The published analysis was carried out like this. For normalization, 1 million high-quality reads were randomly selected from each sample, with every read carrying a distinct molecular identifier. Reads sharing molecular identifiers were discarded rather than binned into consensus sequences. MiTCR, set to a Q25 quality threshold and the strictest error-elimination algorithm, was used for CDR3 identification, clonotype clustering and error correction. A nonparametric unseen species model with Euler transformation was used to estimate a lower bound on total TCR beta diversity. The public reads were reprocessed in TCRdb via fastp at Q25 and MiXCR, keeping in-frame beta chains. Records with the same CDR3 protein are collapsed into one entry carrying the most frequent genes and DNA. It is TCRdb's table, rather than the study itself, that gives the V and J calls and clone size. Across this sample there are approximately 830,000 distinct CDR3 sequences, with approximately 67% seen only once. Of the sample, roughly 26% falls within the top ten clones.

In the case of this clonotype: The specificity of this receptor is unknown. Base quality data are lacking; no much larger clone is found one base away.

Points the paper makes about the study in general: Compared with the aged group, the long-lived group had more naive CD4+ T cells, fewer expanded clones and increased TCR diversity, a pattern suggesting age selection. Because the CMV infection status of the donors was unknown, age-related changes in expanded clonotypes may potentially have been confounded. Estimates of total diversity based on one million sequenced T cells were considered lower bounds and underestimates. Conclusive comparison of naive and antigen-experienced compartments was prevented by the profiling of bulk unsorted PBMCs. As age increased, observed TCR beta diversity per million T cells dropped in a roughly linear way, and a significant reduction was already evident by age about 40. Observed TCR beta diversity correlated strongly with the percentage of naive T cells measured by flow cytometry.

Donors were about 36 systemically healthy Caucasian individuals from Russia aged about 6 to 100 years. Each donor gave 9.5 to 10 milliliters of peripheral blood, drawn into EDTA-treated Vacutainer tubes. Ficoll-Paque density-gradient centrifugation was used to isolate PBMCs, with at least 7 million per sample. Total RNA was extracted from PBMCs with Trizol reagent, with at least 5 micrograms obtained per sample. The percentages of naive CD45RAhigh/CD27high T cells were determined by flow cytometry on a PBMC aliquot from every donor. The receptor comes from a man in his thirties or forties in good health. The sequenced material came from blood.

The CDR3 region reads CASSHDRIRSYEQYF. Read as DNA, the sequence is TGTGCCAGCAGTCACGACAGGATCCGGTCCTACGAGCAGTACTTC. The sequence links TRBV27 to TRBJ2-7; possibly the D gene is TRBD1, per 6 matching bases. V lost 5 bases and J lost 1 base; the stretch between them is 15 bases long. Per the germline V gene (reference sequence), MNHEY is the CDR1 and SMNVEV is the CDR2. From its cysteine to its phenylalanine, the CDR3 spans 15 amino acids. CDR3 DNA is the only sequence kept; it has 45 bases, read in frame from the first base.